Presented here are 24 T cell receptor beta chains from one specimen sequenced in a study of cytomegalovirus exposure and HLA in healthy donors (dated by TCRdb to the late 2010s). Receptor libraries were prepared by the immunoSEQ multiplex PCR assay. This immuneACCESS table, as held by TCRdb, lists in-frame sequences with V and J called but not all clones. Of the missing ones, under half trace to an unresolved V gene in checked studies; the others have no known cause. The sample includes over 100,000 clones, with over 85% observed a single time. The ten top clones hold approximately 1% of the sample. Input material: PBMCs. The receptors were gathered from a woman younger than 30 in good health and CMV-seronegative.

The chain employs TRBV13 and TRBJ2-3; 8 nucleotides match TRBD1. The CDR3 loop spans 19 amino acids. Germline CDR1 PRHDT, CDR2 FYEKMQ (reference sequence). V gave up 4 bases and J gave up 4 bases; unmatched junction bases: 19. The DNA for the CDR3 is TGTGCCAGCAGCTCCTACCTAGACCCACAGGGGGAAGGGGCAGATACGCAGTATTTT. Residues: CASSSYLDPQGEGADTQYF.

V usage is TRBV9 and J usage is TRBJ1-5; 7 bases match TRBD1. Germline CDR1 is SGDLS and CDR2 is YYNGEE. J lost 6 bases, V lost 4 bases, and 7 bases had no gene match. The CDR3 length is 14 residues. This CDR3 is CASSPSGGFQPQHF. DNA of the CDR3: TGTGCCAGCAGCCCCTCAGGGGGATTTCAGCCCCAGCATTTT.

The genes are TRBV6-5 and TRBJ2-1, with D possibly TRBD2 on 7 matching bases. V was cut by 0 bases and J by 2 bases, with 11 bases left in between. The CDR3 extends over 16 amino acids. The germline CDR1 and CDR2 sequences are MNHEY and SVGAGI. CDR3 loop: CASSYSRGGPYNEQFF. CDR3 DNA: TGTGCCAGCAGTTACTCGCGCGGGGGCCCCTACAATGAGCAGTTCTTC.

DNA for the CDR3: TGTGCCAGCTCACTGGGACAGGGCTCGATGAACACTGAAGCTTTCTTT. It specifies CASSLGQGSMNTEAFF. J is TRBJ1-1 and V is TRBV18; 9 positions agree with TRBD1. The V gene's germline CDR1 is KGHSH and CDR2 LQKENI. The junction had 6 bases not matched to a gene; V was cut back by 4 bases and J by 0 bases. This CDR3 has 16 residues.

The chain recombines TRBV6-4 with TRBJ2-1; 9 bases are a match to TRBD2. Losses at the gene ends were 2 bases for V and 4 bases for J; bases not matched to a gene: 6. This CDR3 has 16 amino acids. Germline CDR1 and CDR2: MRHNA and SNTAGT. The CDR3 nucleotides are TGTGCCAGCAGTGACGGCCCTAGCGGGGATTACAATGAGCAGTTCTTC. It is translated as CASSDGPSGDYNEQFF.

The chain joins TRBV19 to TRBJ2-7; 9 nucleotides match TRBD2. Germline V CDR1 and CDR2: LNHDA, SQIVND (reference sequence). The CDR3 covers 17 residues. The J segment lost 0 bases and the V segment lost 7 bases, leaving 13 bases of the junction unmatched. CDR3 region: CASTPGGGAGVSYEQYF. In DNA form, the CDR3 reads TGTGCCAGTACCCCCGGCGGGGGGGCTGGGGTCTCCTACGAGCAGTACTTC.

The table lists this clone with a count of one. The CDR3 sequence: CASILTGKDGYTF. DNA of the CDR3: TGTGCCAGCATCTTGACCGGGAAGGATGGCTACACCTTC. This sequence joins TRBV6-1 and TRBJ1-2; D unresolved. Trimming cost V 7 bases and J 6 bases, with 15 bases left between them. Per the germline V gene, CDR1 is MNHNS and CDR2 is SASEGT. The CDR3 covers 13 residues.

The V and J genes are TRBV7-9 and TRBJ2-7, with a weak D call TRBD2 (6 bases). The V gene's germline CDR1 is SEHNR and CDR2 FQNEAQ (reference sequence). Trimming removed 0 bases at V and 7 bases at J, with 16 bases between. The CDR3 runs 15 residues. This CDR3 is CASSLALSGVREQYF. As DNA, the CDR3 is TGTGCCAGCAGCTTAGCCCTTAGCGGAGTAAGAGAGCAGTACTTC.

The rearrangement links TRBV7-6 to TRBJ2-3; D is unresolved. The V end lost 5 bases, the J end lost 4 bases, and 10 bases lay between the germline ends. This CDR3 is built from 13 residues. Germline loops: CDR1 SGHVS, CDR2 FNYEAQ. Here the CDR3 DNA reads TGTGCCAGCAGCCCCCAGGCCCCAGATACGCAGTATTTT. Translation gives CASSPQAPDTQYF.

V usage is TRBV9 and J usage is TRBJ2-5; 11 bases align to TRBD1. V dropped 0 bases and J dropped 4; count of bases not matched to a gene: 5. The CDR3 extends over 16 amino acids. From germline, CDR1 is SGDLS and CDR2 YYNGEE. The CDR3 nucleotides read TGTGCCAGCAGCGTAGCTGGTGGGACAGGGGGAGAGACCCAGTACTTC. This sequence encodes CASSVAGGTGGETQYF.

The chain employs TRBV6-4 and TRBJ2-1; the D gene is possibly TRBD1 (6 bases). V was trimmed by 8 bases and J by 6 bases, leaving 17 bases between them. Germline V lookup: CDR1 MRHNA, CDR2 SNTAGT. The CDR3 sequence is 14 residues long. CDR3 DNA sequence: TGTGCCAGCGGGCACCGGACAGCAAGCAATGAGCAGTTCTTC. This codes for CASGHRTASNEQFF.

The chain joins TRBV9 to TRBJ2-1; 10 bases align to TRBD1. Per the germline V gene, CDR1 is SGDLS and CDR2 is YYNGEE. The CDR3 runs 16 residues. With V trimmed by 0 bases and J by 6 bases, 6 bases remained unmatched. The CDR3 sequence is CASSVVGTGVGNEQFF. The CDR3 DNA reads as TGTGCCAGCAGCGTAGTCGGGACAGGGGTTGGCAATGAGCAGTTCTTC.

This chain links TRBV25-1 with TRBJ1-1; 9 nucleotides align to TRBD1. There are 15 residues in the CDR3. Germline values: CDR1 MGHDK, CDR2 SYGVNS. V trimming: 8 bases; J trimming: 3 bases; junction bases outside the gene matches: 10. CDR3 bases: TGTGCCAGCCGGAATCCGGGACAGGGTGACACTGAAGCTTTCTTT. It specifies CASRNPGQGDTEAFF.

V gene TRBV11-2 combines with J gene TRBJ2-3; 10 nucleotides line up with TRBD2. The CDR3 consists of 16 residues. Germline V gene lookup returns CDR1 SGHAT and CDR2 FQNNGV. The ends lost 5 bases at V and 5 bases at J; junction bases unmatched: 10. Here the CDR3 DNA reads TGTGCCAGCAGCCCCGGGAGCGGGGGGGCTGGAGATACGCAGTATTTT. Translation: CASSPGSGGAGDTQYF.

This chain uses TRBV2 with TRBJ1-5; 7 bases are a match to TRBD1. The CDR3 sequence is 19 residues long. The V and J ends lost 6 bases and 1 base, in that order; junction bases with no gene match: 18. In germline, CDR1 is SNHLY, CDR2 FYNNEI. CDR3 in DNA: TGTGCCAGCAGAGATAACAGGGGAGCGAATTTTCGGAGCAATCAGCCCCAGCATTTT. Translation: CASRDNRGANFRSNQPQHF.

The CDR3 region has the DNA TGTGCCAGCAGCTCGGTGGACAAGAACACTGAAGCTTTCTTT. This gives the protein CASSSVDKNTEAFF. The chain recombines TRBV5-6 with TRBJ1-1; a weak D match, TRBD1 (5 bases). The V gene's germline CDR1 is SGHDT and CDR2 YYEEEE. The CDR3 has 14 amino acids. Trimming removed 3 bases from V and 1 base from J, with 10 bases in between.

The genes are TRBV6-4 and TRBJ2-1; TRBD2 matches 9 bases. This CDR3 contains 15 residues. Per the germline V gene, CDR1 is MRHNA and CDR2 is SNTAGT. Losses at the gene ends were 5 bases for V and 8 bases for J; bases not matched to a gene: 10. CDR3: CASSPIAGEGDEQFF. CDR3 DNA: TGTGCCAGCAGTCCGATAGCGGGAGAAGGTGATGAGCAGTTCTTC.

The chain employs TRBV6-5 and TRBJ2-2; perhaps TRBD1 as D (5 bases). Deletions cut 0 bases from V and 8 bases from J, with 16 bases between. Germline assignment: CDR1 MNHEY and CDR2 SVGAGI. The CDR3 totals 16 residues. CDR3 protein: CASSYSPDHGQGELFF. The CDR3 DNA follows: TGTGCCAGCAGTTACTCCCCAGATCATGGACAAGGGGAGCTGTTTTTT.

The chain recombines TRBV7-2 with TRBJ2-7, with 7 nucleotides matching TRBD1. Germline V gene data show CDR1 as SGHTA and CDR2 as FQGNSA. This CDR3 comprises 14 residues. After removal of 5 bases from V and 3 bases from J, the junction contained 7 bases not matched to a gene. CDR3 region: CASSLGTALYEQYF. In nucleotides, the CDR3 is TGTGCCAGCAGCCTAGGGACAGCACTCTACGAGCAGTACTTC.

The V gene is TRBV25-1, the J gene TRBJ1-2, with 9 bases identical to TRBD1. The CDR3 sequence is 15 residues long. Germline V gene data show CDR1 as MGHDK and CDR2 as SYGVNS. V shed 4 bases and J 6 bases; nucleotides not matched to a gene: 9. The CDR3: CASSASGQGLNGYTF. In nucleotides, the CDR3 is TGTGCCAGCAGTGCCTCTGGACAGGGGTTGAATGGCTACACCTTC.

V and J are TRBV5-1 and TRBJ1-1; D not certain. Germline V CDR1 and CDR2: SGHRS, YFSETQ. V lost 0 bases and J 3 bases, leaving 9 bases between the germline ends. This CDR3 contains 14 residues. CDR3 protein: CASSLGDLYTEAFF. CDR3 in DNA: TGCGCCAGCAGCTTGGGCGATCTATACACTGAAGCTTTCTTT.

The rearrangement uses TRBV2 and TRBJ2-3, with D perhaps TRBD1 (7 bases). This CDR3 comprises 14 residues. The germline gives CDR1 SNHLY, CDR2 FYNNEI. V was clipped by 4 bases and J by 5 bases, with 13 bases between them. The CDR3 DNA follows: TGTGCCAGCAGTGTGTCTCAGGGGGGAGATACGCAGTATTTT. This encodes CASSVSQGGDTQYF.

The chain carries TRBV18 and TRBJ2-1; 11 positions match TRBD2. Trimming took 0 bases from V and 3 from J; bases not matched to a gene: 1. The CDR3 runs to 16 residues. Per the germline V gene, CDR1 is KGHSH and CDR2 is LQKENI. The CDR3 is CASSPPLAGGYNEQFF. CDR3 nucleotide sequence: TGTGCCAGCTCACCACCTCTAGCGGGAGGCTACAATGAGCAGTTCTTC.

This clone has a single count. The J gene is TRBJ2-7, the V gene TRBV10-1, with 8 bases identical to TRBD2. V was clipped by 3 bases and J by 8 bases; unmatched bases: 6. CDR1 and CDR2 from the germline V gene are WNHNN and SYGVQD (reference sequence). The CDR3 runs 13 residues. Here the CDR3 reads CASSDSGGAQQYF. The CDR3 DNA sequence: TGCGCCAGCAGTGACTCGGGGGGGGCCCAGCAGTACTTC.